Listed below are T cell receptor beta chains from one sample, sequenced in a study of T cells in Graves' hyperthyroidism and ophthalmopathy. TCRdb redid the calling of the multiplex PCR reads with MiXCR, one entry per CDR3 protein. The table records under 250,000 distinct CDR3 sequences, roughly 15% of them present only once. The source material was blood. These receptors were taken from a man in his fifties with Graves' hyperthyroidism. Both conserved end residues are part of each CDR3. The D gene is left open where the match is weak. Only part of the rows carry a size: once, few, many, or a class if the clone is expanded.

V: TRBV28
J: TRBJ1-6
size: NA
D: NA
CDR3: CASDSGSRSYNSPLHF
DNA: TGTGCCAGCGATTCAGGGTCCCGCTCCTATAATTCACCCCTCCACTTT

V: TRBV10-3
J: TRBJ2-1
size: few
D: TRBD2
CDR3: CAISDSGRGGNEQFF
DNA: TGTGCCATCAGTGACTCGGGGAGGGGCGGAAATGAGCAGTTCTTC

V: TRBV2
J: TRBJ2-1
size: NA
D: TRBD1
CDR3: CATGTASYNEQFF
DNA: TGTGCCACAGGGACAGCTTCCTACAATGAGCAGTTCTTC

V: TRBV28
J: TRBJ2-7
size: few
D: TRBD2
CDR3: CASSSPQLAGTRSYEQYF
DNA: TGTGCCAGCAGTTCCCCCCAATTAGCGGGAACGCGGTCCTACGAGCAGTACTTC

V: TRBV7-9
J: TRBJ2-7
size: few
D: NA
CDR3: CASSVGPSSYEQYF
DNA: TGTGCCAGCAGCGTAGGGCCGAGCTCCTACGAGCAGTACTTC

V: TRBV9
J: TRBJ2-1
size: NA
D: NA
CDR3: CASSVVGLAEYNEQFF
DNA: TGTGCCAGCAGCGTAGTAGGCCTAGCAGAGTACAATGAGCAGTTCTTC

V: TRBV5-5
J: TRBJ2-7
size: NA
D: NA
CDR3: CASSLETVFFYEQYF
DNA: TGTGCCAGCAGCTTGGAGACGGTGTTCTTCTACGAGCAGTACTTC

V: TRBV20-1
J: TRBJ1-1
size: NA
D: NA
CDR3: CSATPTDAMNTEAFF
DNA: TGCAGTGCCACTCCGACGGATGCCATGAACACTGAAGCTTTCTTT

V: TRBV10-3
J: TRBJ2-1
size: NA
D: NA
CDR3: CAISESRSLRFF
DNA: TGTGCCATCAGTGAGTCACGGAGCCTTCGGTTCTTC

V: TRBV10-3
J: TRBJ2-5
size: many
D: NA
CDR3: CAISGHARGQETQYF
DNA: TGTGCCATCAGTGGTCATGCGAGGGGGCAAGAGACCCAGTACTTC

V: TRBV20-1
J: TRBJ1-1
size: NA
D: NA
CDR3: CSASGALENTEAFF
DNA: TGCAGTGCTAGCGGGGCGTTAGAAAACACTGAAGCTTTCTTT

V: TRBV28
J: TRBJ1-1
size: many
D: NA
CDR3: CASSQDSDSNTEAFF
DNA: TGTGCCAGCAGTCAGGACAGTGATTCGAACACTGAAGCTTTCTTT

V: TRBV20-1
J: TRBJ1-4
size: NA
D: TRBD1
CDR3: CSVAGGAGNEKLFF
DNA: TGCAGTGTGGCAGGGGGCGCGGGTAATGAAAAACTGTTTTTT

V: TRBV11-2
J: TRBJ2-7
size: many
D: TRBD2
CDR3: CASSLDPRAAGEAHEQYF
DNA: TGTGCCAGCAGCTTAGATCCGAGGGCGGCGGGAGAAGCCCACGAGCAGTACTTC